A single sample gave rise to the 10 T cell receptor beta chains below, sequenced in a study of monozygotic twins with inflammatory bowel disease. TCRdb reprocessed the 5' RACE reads and stores each CDR3 protein as one record, lacking DNA. The sample holds about 330,000 distinct CDR3 sequences. Sequencing used blood. The receptors come from a human donor with ulcerative colitis or Crohn's disease, or a healthy co-twin of an affected twin (not recorded which).

The rearrangement uses TRBV7-3 and TRBJ2-5; TCRdb's D gene call, TRBD2, goes unchecked for lack of DNA. The CDR3 is 15 amino acids. In germline, CDR1 is SGHTA, CDR2 FQGTGA. Here the CDR3 reads CASSLTPGTPETQYF.

The genes are TRBV7-8 and TRBJ2-2; no DNA is available, so the TRBD2 call from TCRdb remains unchecked. CDR3 size: 17 residues. Looked up from germline, CDR1 is SGHVS and CDR2 is FQNEAQ. The CDR3 sequence is CASSAAGGRSNTGELFF.

The gene calls are TRBV4-1 and TRBJ2-4; the D call of TRBD2 rests on TCRdb alone, since no DNA is present to check it. The CDR3 has 15 residues. Germline CDR1 and CDR2: MGHRA and YSYEKL. The CDR3 sequence is CASSQGGLAGDIQYF.

The CDR3 is CASSPFGQGGEQYF. The chain uses TRBV7-2 and TRBJ2-7; TCRdb picks TRBD1, but there is no DNA to check that call. There are 14 residues in the CDR3. Germline CDR1 reads SGHTA; CDR2 reads FQGNSA.

The gene calls are TRBV7-9 and TRBJ2-7; as DNA is missing, the TRBD1 call by TCRdb cannot be tested. The CDR3 extends over 15 amino acids. CDR1 is SEHNR and CDR2 is FQNEAQ in the germline V gene (reference sequence). CDR3 residues: CASSLQQGQTYEQYF.

The chain uses TRBV3-1 and TRBJ1-2. From germline, CDR1 is LGHDT and CDR2 YNNKEL (reference sequence). This CDR3 region has 13 residues. The CDR3 protein is CASSQVQAGSYTF. Full variable domain (remainder filled in from reference TRBV3-1 and TRBJ1-2): DTAVSQTPKYLVTQMGNDKSIKCEQNLGHDTMYWYKQDSKKFLKIMFSYNNKELIINETVPNRFSPKSPDKAHLNLHINSLELGDSAVYFCASSQVQAGSYTFGSGTRLTVV.

V gene TRBV20-1 combines with J gene TRBJ2-3; TCRdb proposes TRBD2, but this gene call is untestable without DNA. Germline lookup yields CDR1 DFQATT and CDR2 SNEGSKA (reference sequence). The CDR3 spans 20 residues. The CDR3 sequence is CSARARGGIAGGPSTDTQYF.

V and J are TRBV9 and TRBJ2-3; TCRdb reports TRBD2, a call that lacks DNA to check it against. This CDR3 region has 15 residues. Germline CDR1 is SGDLS and CDR2 is YYNGEE. Here the CDR3 reads CASSSRLAVTDTQYF.

The gene calls are TRBV28 and TRBJ2-3; the TCRdb call, TRBD1, lacks DNA for checking. Germline assignment: CDR1 MDHEN and CDR2 SYDVKM. This CDR3 has 16 amino acids. The CDR3 region is CASSSTGGILTDTQYF.

J is TRBJ2-1 and V is TRBV6-6; the D call from TCRdb, TRBD1, cannot be confirmed without DNA. The CDR3 consists of 13 residues. Germline V lookup: CDR1 MNHNY, CDR2 SVGAGI (reference sequence). CDR3 amino acids: CASSYSAPYEQFF.